The 14 T cell receptor beta chains given below trace back to one sample, sequenced in a study of T cell repertoires in cytomegalovirus infection. TCRdb re-analysed the reads in MiXCR, keeping a single row per CDR3 protein. The data contain approximately 180,000 distinct CDR3 sequences, about 21% of them singletons. The sequenced sample consisted of PBMCs. The receptors come from a human donor in good health (CMV status not recorded). Some clones in this sample may be carry-over from other donors' samples.

The CDR3 DNA follows: TGTGCCAGCAGCTCGTCTAATACAGGGGGTCTGGACGGCTACACCTTC. Translated, it gives CASSSSNTGGLDGYTF. The chain uses TRBV7-9 and TRBJ1-2; 8 bases fit TRBD1. Germline loops: CDR1 SEHNR, CDR2 FQNEAQ (reference sequence). V lost 4 bases, J lost 8 bases, and 15 bases stayed unmatched. CDR3 length: 16 amino acids.

The rearrangement joins TRBV3-1 to TRBJ2-1; D unresolved. Germline CDR1 reads LGHDT; CDR2 reads YNNKEL (reference sequence). The CDR3 is 14 amino acids. With 1 base removed from V and 8 bases from J, the gap between germline ends came to 12 bases. As DNA, the CDR3 is TGTGCCAGCAGCCAAGTTCTGGCGAGCCATGAGCAGTTCTTC. Amino acid sequence: CASSQVLASHEQFF.

This chain uses TRBV9 with TRBJ2-7; 8 bases fit TRBD1. V trimming: 2 bases; J trimming: 3 bases; junction bases outside the gene matches: 4. The CDR3 totals 14 residues. CDR1 SGDLS and CDR2 YYNGEE come from the germline V gene. The CDR3 DNA sequence: TGTGCCAGCAGCGTCGGGACAGGAGTCTACGAGCAGTACTTC. The encoded protein is CASSVGTGVYEQYF.

This clonotype was found many times. The genes are TRBV7-2 and TRBJ1-1; weak D call: TRBD1 (6 bases). The CDR3 contains 16 residues. Germline values: CDR1 SGHTA, CDR2 FQGNSA. V was pared by 0 bases and J by 6 bases, with 17 bases between. This chain's CDR3 is CASSLALGGGVAEAFF. CDR3 bases: TGTGCCAGCAGCTTAGCGCTTGGGGGCGGGGTAGCTGAAGCTTTCTTT.

A note on this clonotype: Its ends do not fully match the called genes, so a read error is possible. The chain uses TRBV19 and TRBJ1-1; no reliable D call. Germline assignment: CDR1 LNHDA and CDR2 SQIVND (reference sequence). The CDR3 totals 16 residues. DNA of the CDR3: TGTGCCAGTAGTATAGGTCGAGGACGGAGGAACAGTGAAGCTTTCTTT. Its translation: CASSIGRGRRNSEAFF.

The CDR3 bases are TGTGCCAGCAGTACCCTACTGGGAGGGATTGAAGACCCAGATACGCAGTATTTT. This sequence encodes CASSTLLGGIEDPDTQYF. The gene calls are TRBV28 and TRBJ2-3, with 7 bases fitting TRBD2. CDR3 length equals 18 residues. The germline V gene has CDR1 MDHEN and CDR2 SYDVKM. The junction had 18 bases not matched to a gene; V was cut back by 5 bases and J by 4 bases.

This clonotype showed up many times. The chain has TRBV7-2 and TRBJ2-5; 15 bases are a match to TRBD2. CDR1 SGHTA and CDR2 FQGNSA come from the germline V gene. With V trimmed by 4 bases and J by 7 bases, 4 bases remained unmatched. The CDR3 has 15 amino acids. The DNA of the CDR3 is TGTGCCAGCAGCTCGGGACTAGCGGGGGGAGGGACCCAGTACTTC. This codes for CASSSGLAGGGTQYF.

This clonotype showed up just a few times. The chain links TRBV12-3 or TRBV12-4 to TRBJ2-3; TRBD1 might be the D (5 bases). V lost 7 bases and J 4 bases, leaving 15 bases between the germline ends. The CDR3 consists of 14 residues. CDR3 DNA sequence: TGTGCCAGCATTAGGCAGGGCCAGTCAGATACGCAGTATTTT. This translates into CASIRQGQSDTQYF.

This rearrangement joins TRBV6-1 to TRBJ2-1, with a tentative D call TRBD2 (6 bases). The V end lost 0 bases, the J end lost 10 bases, and 10 bases lay between the germline ends. The CDR3 loop spans 13 amino acids. Germline CDR1 is MNHNS and CDR2 is SASEGT. The CDR3 DNA reads as TGTGCCAGCAGTGAAGCAGGGACTCAGGAGCAGTTCTTC. It is translated as CASSEAGTQEQFF.

This chain uses TRBV12-3 or TRBV12-4 with TRBJ2-5; 10 bases match TRBD2. The V gene end was trimmed by 6 bases and the J gene end by 6 bases; junction bases not matched to a gene: 13. The CDR3 is 16 amino acids. The CDR3 spells CASSPPSGGLLKTQYF. CDR3 bases: TGTGCCAGCAGCCCCCCTAGCGGGGGACTGCTGAAGACCCAGTACTTC.

The rearrangement links TRBV5-5 to TRBJ2-6; D is possibly TRBD1 or TRBD2 (5 bases each). This CDR3 spans 15 amino acids. Trimming stripped 4 bases from V and 3 bases from J, with 11 bases between. Germline V gene sequence: CDR1 SGHKS, CDR2 YYEKEE (reference sequence). The CDR3 reads CASSQGDSGANVLTF. For the CDR3, the DNA is TGTGCCAGCAGCCAGGGAGATAGTGGGGCCAACGTCCTGACTTTC.

This sequence joins TRBV28 and TRBJ1-1; weak D call: TRBD1 (6 bases). The CDR3 totals 14 residues. Deletions cut 6 bases from V and 1 base from J, with 12 bases between. Germline V gene data show CDR1 as MDHEN and CDR2 as SYDVKM. The CDR3 is CASRAGGANTEAFF. CDR3 in DNA: TGTGCCAGCAGAGCTGGGGGGGCGAACACTGAAGCTTTCTTT.

This clonotype was recorded many times. CDR3: CASSRQGAGGNEQFF. In DNA form, the CDR3 reads TGTGCCAGCAGCCGACAGGGGGCGGGAGGCAATGAGCAGTTCTTC. This chain connects TRBV7-2 to TRBJ2-1, with 10 bases that match TRBD1. Germline V gives CDR1 SGHTA, CDR2 FQGNSA. The CDR3 sequence is 15 residues long. V shed 5 bases, J shed 6 bases, and the junction held 7 bases outside the gene matches.

This clonotype has a handful of counts. This chain joins TRBV5-1 and TRBJ1-1; D unresolved. The length of the CDR3 is 14 residues. Deletions cut 0 bases from V and 3 bases from J, with 9 bases between. Germline values: CDR1 SGHRS, CDR2 YFSETQ. CDR3 nucleotides: TGCGCCAGCAGCTTGGCCCAGCCAGACACTGAAGCTTTCTTT. Its protein product is CASSLAQPDTEAFF.